These 4 T cell receptor beta chains originate from one sample sequenced in a study of siplizumab effects on memory and regulatory T cells. The table came from immunoSEQ multiplex PCR; TCRdb's copy has only in-frame clones and leaves some out. The sample consists of approximately 100,000 clones, around 90% of them appearing once. The material sequenced was non-Treg CD4+ T cells sorted from blood. The receptors were gathered from a human donor in good health.

This rearrangement joins TRBV19 to TRBJ1-2; D unclear. Deletions cut 5 bases from V and 1 base from J, with 5 bases between. The CDR3 runs 12 residues. Germline CDR1 LNHDA, CDR2 SQIVND (reference sequence). CDR3 loop: CASSPVNYGYTF. The CDR3 region has the DNA TGTGCCAGTAGTCCGGTTAACTATGGCTACACCTTC.

This chain uses TRBV28 with TRBJ1-5; D gene uncertain. The CDR3 is 12 amino acids. V dropped 6 bases and J dropped 3 bases, with 6 bases sitting between them. CDR1 is MDHEN and CDR2 is SYDVKM in the germline V gene. CDR3 nucleotide sequence: TGTGCCAGCAGAGGGAACAATCAGCCCCAGCATTTT. Protein: CASRGNNQPQHF.

The V and J genes are TRBV19 and TRBJ1-3; no clear D gene. The V end was cut by 4 bases, the J end by 2 bases, with 6 bases between. Germline values: CDR1 LNHDA, CDR2 SQIVND (reference sequence). This CDR3 contains 13 residues. The CDR3 loop is CASSTGTGNTIYF. CDR3 DNA: TGTGCCAGTAGTACCGGCACTGGAAACACCATATATTTT. Drawing the rest from reference TRBV19 and TRBJ1-3, the complete variable domain is DGGITQSPKYLFRKEGQNVTLSCEQNLNHDAMYWYRQDPGQGLRLIYYSQIVNDFQKGDIAEGYSVSREKKESFPLTVTSAQKNPTAFYLCASSTGTGNTIYFGEGSWLTVV.

This chain uses TRBV5-1 with TRBJ2-1, with 7 bases matching TRBD2. Germline loops: CDR1 SGHRS, CDR2 YFSETQ. The V segment lost 4 bases and the J segment 4 bases; nucleotides outside the gene matches: 8. The CDR3 totals 15 residues. The CDR3 spells CASSLPGLQYNEQFF. DNA for the CDR3: TGCGCCAGCAGCCTACCGGGACTACAATACAATGAGCAGTTCTTC. The complete variable domain, with remaining parts taken from reference TRBV5-1 and TRBJ2-1, reads KAGVTQTPRYLIKTRGQQVTLSCSPISGHRSVSWYQQTPGQGLQFLFEYFSETQRNKGNFPGRFSGRQFSNSRSEMNVSTLELGDSALYLCASSLPGLQYNEQFFGPGTRLTVL.